The 29 T cell receptor beta chains in this list originate from one sample, sequenced in a study of T cell repertoires in cytomegalovirus infection (dated by TCRdb to between 2017 and 2020). The sequencer listed for this sample is Illumina HiSeq 1500. TCRdb reran the public reads through fastp at Q25 and MiXCR, keeping productive beta chains. Merged by CDR3 protein, the rows form single entries marked with the most common genes and DNA. In all, the sample holds a few hundred thousand distinct CDR3 sequences, and approximately 40% of those were seen once. In total, the top ten clones hold over 45% of the sample. Interpreted using the paper, the treatment or condition label stands for: in vitro stimulation with specific CMV peptide epitopes to enrich CMV-specific T cells. These receptors lack a known antigen. The sample here was cultured PBMCs, taken from culture after CMV antigen stimulation. The receptors come from a human donor in good health (CMV status not recorded). Some clones in this sample may be carry-over from other donors' samples.

This clonotype was found many times. V is TRBV7-2 and J is TRBJ2-2, with D tentatively TRBD2 (6 bases). This CDR3 contains 15 residues. V lost 5 bases to trimming and J lost 3 bases, with 13 bases between them. Germline-derived CDR1 and CDR2 are SGHTA and FQGNSA. The CDR3 loop reads CASSPSGLYTGELFF. The CDR3 DNA reads as TGTGCCAGCAGCCCGTCGGGACTTTACACCGGGGAGCTGTTTTTT.

Turning to this clonotype: Without the conserved terminal phenylalanine or tryptophan, this CDR3 likely stems from a read error. CDR3 protein: CASTLTRPYEQYL. CDR3 DNA sequence: TGTGCCAGCACCCTAACCCGTCCCTACGAGCAGTACCTC. V and J are TRBV7-2 and TRBJ2-7; D unclear. In germline, CDR1 is SGHTA, CDR2 FQGNSA. The CDR3 spans 13 residues. V was shortened by 7 bases and J by 2 bases, with 12 bases between the two germline ends.

This chain links TRBV19 with TRBJ2-7, with D hard to call. From germline, CDR1 is LNHDA and CDR2 SQIVND (reference sequence). Trimming stripped 4 bases from V and 2 bases from J, with 9 bases between. The CDR3 has 13 amino acids. CDR3 amino acids: CASSNTGAYEQYF. Written as DNA, the CDR3 is TGTGCCAGTAGTAATACTGGGGCCTACGAGCAGTACTTC.

This clonotype came up a few times. This chain connects TRBV7-6 to TRBJ2-7, with a weak D call TRBD2 (6 bases). Germline CDR1 SGHVS, CDR2 FNYEAQ. Trimming left V 7 bases short and J 0 bases short, with 13 bases between. The CDR3 is 14 amino acids. CDR3 DNA: TGTGCCAGCACCCCGGGGGAGGACTCCTACGAGCAGTACTTC. It encodes CASTPGEDSYEQYF.

The V and J genes are TRBV7-2 and TRBJ2-7, with 8 bases that match TRBD2. J gave up 2 bases and V 1 base, and 4 bases lay outside the gene matches. Per the germline V gene, CDR1 is SGHTA and CDR2 is FQGNSA. This CDR3 comprises 15 residues. Written as DNA, the CDR3 is TGTGCCAGCAGCTTAGTTCGGGGGGGTGCCTACGAGCAGTACTTC. Translated, it gives CASSLVRGGAYEQYF.

A remark on this clonotype: Its ends do not fully match the called genes, so a read error is possible. J is TRBJ2-1 and V is TRBV7-8; perhaps TRBD2 as D (7 bases). Germline assignment: CDR1 SGHVS and CDR2 FQNEAQ. The CDR3 is made up of 11 amino acids. CDR3 loop: CASSKGGGESF. The CDR3 bases are TGTGCCAGCAGCAAAGGGGGGGGGGAGTCCTTC.

The table lists this clonotype with many counts. Its ends do not fully match the called genes, so a read error is possible. This chain links TRBV7-2 with TRBJ2-1; 10 nucleotides line up with TRBD2. The CDR3 spans 15 residues. The germline CDR1 and CDR2 sequences are SGHTA and FQGNSA. The CDR3 sequence is CASSLRLAGYNEQFF. CDR3 coding DNA: TGCGCCAGCAGCCTGCGACTAGCGGGCTACAATGAGCAGTTCTTC.

In nucleotides, the CDR3 is TGTGCCAGCAGCATAGCGGGGGTTGGGGGTAATGAGCAGTTCTTC. Residues: CASSIAGVGGNEQFF. The chain recombines TRBV12-3 or TRBV12-4 with TRBJ2-1, with 9 bases aligning to TRBD2. The J segment lost 7 bases and the V segment lost 6 bases, leaving 10 bases of the junction unmatched. This CDR3 comprises 15 residues.

The gene calls are TRBV6-2 or TRBV6-3 and TRBJ1-5; D possibly corresponds to TRBD1 (5 bases). The CDR3 has 14 residues. Germline values: CDR1 MNHEY, CDR2 SVGEGT. Trimming stripped 4 bases from V and 6 bases from J, with 13 bases between. CDR3 loop: CASSWGTKGQPQHF. Written as DNA, the CDR3 is TGTGCCAGCAGTTGGGGCACGAAGGGTCAGCCCCAGCATTTT.

V usage is TRBV7-4 and J usage is TRBJ2-7; D gene uncertain. The CDR3 spans 15 residues. The germline gives CDR1 SGHVT, CDR2 SQSDAQ. The V and J ends lost 0 bases and 0 bases respectively, with 9 bases between them. The chain's CDR3 is CASSLALLSSYEQYF. For the CDR3, the DNA is TGTGCCAGCAGCTTAGCGCTCTTGAGCTCCTACGAGCAGTACTTC.

The chain links TRBV2 to TRBJ2-3; TRBD2 matches 7 bases. Germline lookup yields CDR1 SNHLY and CDR2 FYNNEI. Trimming at V came to 4 bases and at J to 2 bases, leaving 6 bases not matched to a gene. CDR3 length equals 15 residues. The DNA of the CDR3 is TGTGCCAGCAGTGGGTCTAGCGGATCCACAGATACGCAGTATTTT. It translates to CASSGSSGSTDTQYF.

The chain uses TRBV6-6 and TRBJ1-6, with a possible D match to TRBD1 (6 bases). The CDR3 covers 14 residues. The V gene lost 6 bases and the J gene lost 10 bases, with 16 bases spanning the gap. CDR1 is MNHNY, CDR2 SVGAGI, per germline (reference sequence). CDR3 loop: CASRRDTYRSPLHF. The CDR3 bases are TGTGCCAGCAGGAGGGACACCTATAGGTCACCCCTCCACTTT.

This clonotype was observed a few times. The chain carries TRBV14 and TRBJ2-3; TRBD2 might be the D (6 bases). V lost 2 bases to trimming and J lost 1 base, with 10 bases between them. The CDR3 length is 15 residues. Germline CDR1 reads SGHDN; CDR2 reads FVKESK. DNA for the CDR3: TGTGCCAGCAGCCAATTCGGGAGTGGCACAGATACGCAGTATTTT. This encodes CASSQFGSGTDTQYF.

A few counts support this clonotype. The gene calls are TRBV28 and TRBJ2-7; D not certain. V gave up 3 bases and J gave up 0 bases, with 12 bases separating them. This CDR3 comprises 15 residues. Germline values: CDR1 MDHEN, CDR2 SYDVKM. The CDR3 sequence is CASSFSRQASYEQYF. CDR3 sequence (DNA): TGTGCCAGCAGTTTCTCCCGGCAGGCCTCCTACGAGCAGTACTTC.

The V call is TRBV7-6, the J call TRBJ2-2, with D unclear. The CDR3 runs 14 residues. Germline V CDR1 and CDR2: SGHVS, FNYEAQ. V shed 5 bases and J shed 2 bases, with 9 bases lying between them. CDR3 nucleotide sequence: TGTGCCAGCAGCCCTAGTCCTAACACCGGGGAGCTGTTTTTT. Encoded protein: CASSPSPNTGELFF.

The chain couples TRBV7-2 to TRBJ2-7; 7 bases are shared with TRBD2. The V segment lost 6 bases and the J segment 0 bases; nucleotides outside the gene matches: 14. Per germline, CDR1 SGHTA and CDR2 FQGNSA. The CDR3 length is 17 residues. The CDR3 protein is CASSFKASAGNSYEQYF. The CDR3 bases are TGTGCCAGCAGTTTTAAGGCGTCAGCGGGGAACTCCTACGAGCAGTACTTC. Based on the CDR3 plus reference TRBV7-2 and TRBJ2-7, the full variable domain is GAGVSQSPSNKVTEKGKDVELRCDPISGHTALYWYRQSLGQGLEFLIYFQGNSAPDKSGLPSDRFSAERTGGSVSTLTIQRTQQEDSAVYLCASSFKASAGNSYEQYFGPGTRLTVT.

This chain's CDR3 is CASQFEWEPQHF. The CDR3 DNA sequence: TGTGCCAGCCAATTCGAGTGGGAGCCCCAGCATTTT. The rearrangement links TRBV7-3 to TRBJ1-5, with no clear D. The germline V gene encodes CDR1 SGHTA and CDR2 FQGTGA. V was clipped by 8 bases and J by 8 bases, with 13 bases between them. The CDR3 consists of 12 residues.

The chain carries TRBV6-6 and TRBJ2-3; the D call may be TRBD1 or TRBD2 (5 bases each). CDR3 length: 12 residues. Trimming took off 11 bases at V and 4 bases at J, with 13 bases between the two ends. The germline CDR1 and CDR2 sequences are MNHNY and SVGAGI (reference sequence). CDR3 in amino acids: CAGRGIADTQYF. The DNA for the CDR3 is TGTGCCGGCCGGGGCATCGCAGATACGCAGTATTTT.

In this sample, this clonotype turned up a few times. The rearrangement joins TRBV7-2 to TRBJ2-2; D is possibly TRBD1 (5 bases). Germline V gene lookup returns CDR1 SGHTA and CDR2 FQGNSA. CDR3 size: 15 residues. Between the trimmed V and J ends, which lost 5 bases and 4 bases, there was a span of 14 bases. The DNA of the CDR3 is TGTGCCAGCAGCCCCCCATCCCAGGGCACCGGGGAGCTGTTTTTT. Translation gives CASSPPSQGTGELFF.

This clonotype has more than one count but fewer than ten. The rearrangement uses TRBV4-2 and TRBJ2-2, with a tentative D call TRBD1 (7 bases). This CDR3 comprises 18 residues. Looked up from germline, CDR1 is LGHNA and CDR2 is YNFKEQ. V lost 3 bases to trimming and J lost 5 bases, with 22 bases between them. CDR3 DNA sequence: TGTGCCAGCAGCCACGCGGGACAGAAACAAAAGGGTACCGGGGAGCTGTTTTTT. This encodes CASSHAGQKQKGTGELFF.

Only one count was recorded for this clonotype. The J gene is TRBJ1-5, the V gene TRBV9; 7 bases map to TRBD1. This CDR3 is 15 amino acids long. From germline, CDR1 is SGDLS and CDR2 YYNGEE. J was trimmed by 3 bases and V by 2 bases; bases with no gene match: 5. DNA for the CDR3: TGTGCCAGCAGCGTGACAGGGAATCCCAATCAGCCCCAGCATTTT. Translated, it gives CASSVTGNPNQPQHF.

V gene TRBV12-3 or TRBV12-4 combines with J gene TRBJ1-5; 8 bases map to TRBD1. The length of the CDR3 is 13 residues. Trimming took 8 bases from V and 6 from J; bases not matched to a gene: 6. The CDR3 sequence is CASGRTGFQPQHF. The CDR3 coding sequence is TGTGCCAGCGGGCGGACAGGGTTTCAGCCCCAGCATTTT.

This clonotype was seen a handful of times. Here the CDR3 DNA reads TGTGCCAGCGGAGTTAACACCGGGGAGCTGTTTTTT. Its translation is CASGVNTGELFF. The rearrangement joins TRBV7-9 to TRBJ2-2; the D is unclear. V gave up 8 bases and J gave up 2 bases, with 6 bases separating them. The CDR3 is 12 amino acids. Per the germline V gene, CDR1 is SEHNR and CDR2 is FQNEAQ (reference sequence).

This clonotype was seen only a few times. The chain recombines TRBV14 with TRBJ2-1; 12 bases agree with TRBD2. The CDR3 spans 20 residues. Per germline, CDR1 SGHDN and CDR2 FVKESK. The junction had 11 bases not matched to a gene; V was cut back by 2 bases and J by 0 bases. CDR3 sequence (DNA): TGTGCCAGCAGCCAACGCTGGGGACTAGCGGGTTGGAGCTCCTACAATGAGCAGTTCTTC. Encoded protein: CASSQRWGLAGWSSYNEQFF.

This clonotype was seen a few times. This chain joins TRBV19 and TRBJ2-1, with 12 bases identical to TRBD2. Trimming cost V 6 bases and J 6 bases; bases outside gene matches: 15. The germline CDR1 and CDR2 sequences are LNHDA and SQIVND (reference sequence). The CDR3 loop spans 18 amino acids. This CDR3 reads CASSDHLRASGGANEQFF. DNA for the CDR3: TGTGCCAGTAGCGACCACCTTCGGGCTAGCGGGGGGGCCAATGAGCAGTTCTTC.

The chain joins TRBV20-1 to TRBJ2-3; TRBD2 might be the D (7 bases). V was pared by 1 base and J by 2 bases, with 10 bases between. CDR1 and CDR2 (germline): DFQATT, SNEGSKA (reference sequence). The CDR3 extends over 14 amino acids. CDR3 DNA: TGCAGTGCTAGAGGCGGGGGCAACACAGATACGCAGTATTTT. It encodes CSARGGGNTDTQYF.

Notes on this clonotype: With a much larger clone just one base away, this may be a read error. This sequence joins TRBV7-2 and TRBJ2-1; D is unclear. Germline V lookup: CDR1 SGHTA, CDR2 FQGNSA. V lost 5 bases, J lost 3 bases, and 5 bases lay in between. The CDR3 loop spans 12 amino acids. CDR3 DNA: TGTGCCAGCAGCCCCCACTACAATGAGCAGTTCTTC. It codes for CASSPHYNEQFF. The entire variable domain, with the rest obtained from reference TRBV7-2 and TRBJ2-1, is as follows: GAGVSQSPSNKVTEKGKDVELRCDPISGHTALYWYRQSLGQGLEFLIYFQGNSAPDKSGLPSDRFSAERTGGSVSTLTIQRTQQEDSAVYLCASSPHYNEQFFGPGTRLTVL.

This clonotype has at least ten counts. The chain combines TRBV7-2 with TRBJ2-6; 11 bases match TRBD2. CDR3 length: 16 amino acids. Germline V gene data show CDR1 as SGHTA and CDR2 as FQGNSA. Trimming removed 5 bases from V and 12 bases from J; junction bases left unmatched: 12. CDR3 in DNA: TGTGCCAGCAGCCGTACTAGCGGGAGTCCCGGGCGCGTCCTGACTTTC. It specifies CASSRTSGSPGRVLTF.

This clonotype has just a few counts. CDR3 bases: TGTGCTAGTGGCCCGATGGGGACAGGCAATCAGCCCCAGCATTTT. Its translation is CASGPMGTGNQPQHF. The chain recombines TRBV12-5 with TRBJ1-5; 7 nucleotides agree with TRBD1. Losses at the gene ends were 6 bases for V and 2 bases for J; bases not matched to a gene: 7. Looked up from germline, CDR1 is LGHNT and CDR2 is FRNRAP. This CDR3 is 15 amino acids long.